These T cell receptor beta chains were read from a single sample in a study of blood T cell repertoires in COVID-19. Some clones are missing from TCRdb's copy, which holds only in-frame ones; the method was immunoSEQ multiplex PCR. Of about 300,000 clones in the sample, about 90% were seen once. Sequenced: PBMCs or T cells enriched from blood (not recorded which). The receptors were sampled from a woman between 25 and 40 years old who had recovered from COVID-19. Each CDR3 is given with its conserved first and last residue. The D gene is left open where the match is weak.

j_call,d_call,v_call,cdr3_aa
TRBJ1-1,NA,TRBV12-3/TRBV12-4,CASRGRGSEAFF
TRBJ1-1,NA,TRBV5-1,CASSLAPGTEAFF
TRBJ2-7,NA,TRBV28,CASRPPTGFSYEQYF
TRBJ1-6,NA,TRBV30,CAESGVRDSPLHF
TRBJ1-5,NA,TRBV7-2,CASSFRGPSSSQPQHF
TRBJ1-4,NA,TRBV5-6,CASSFLPERLTNEKLFF
TRBJ1-6,TRBD1,TRBV10-3,CAIRGDRVNSPLHF
TRBJ1-1,NA,TRBV28,CASKGLLDTEAFF
TRBJ2-1,NA,TRBV7-8,CASSPDVSEQFF
TRBJ1-1,TRBD1,TRBV19,CASSIGQGVNTEAFF
TRBJ1-1,NA,TRBV7-9,CASSPDTNTEAFF
TRBJ1-5,NA,TRBV5-8,CASSSRGQPQHF
TRBJ1-1,NA,TRBV5-1,CASSLGWGLDTEAFF
TRBJ2-3,NA,TRBV25-1,CASTGDTQYF
TRBJ1-2,TRBD1,TRBV6-2/TRBV6-3,CASSKDRDGYTF
TRBJ1-2,TRBD1,TRBV19,CASSIGQGARGYTF
TRBJ1-1,NA,TRBV25-1,CASSVYNMNTEAFF
TRBJ1-6,TRBD1,TRBV27,CASSRPGQGNSPLHF
TRBJ1-2,NA,TRBV7-3,CASSRGVGSNFGYTF
TRBJ2-1,TRBD2,TRBV7-2,CASTRTSASSYNEQFF
TRBJ1-1,NA,TRBV25-1,CATRTPRGIQNTEAFF
TRBJ1-4,NA,TRBV19,CASTPRLEEKLFF
TRBJ1-2,TRBD1,TRBV6-5,CASTPQGAGYTF
TRBJ2-3,TRBD2,TRBV10-1,CASSETSVSTDTQYF
TRBJ1-1,NA,TRBV6-5,CASAQGWTEAFF
TRBJ1-2,NA,TRBV30,CAWSFGSSESYTF
TRBJ1-2,TRBD1,TRBV3-1/TRBV3-2,CASSQGTGAPYGYTF
TRBJ2-5,NA,TRBV30,CAWSVPVLYQETQYF
TRBJ1-1,TRBD1,TRBV4-3,CASSQDRGGTAGNTEAFF
TRBJ2-2,NA,TRBV11-1,CASSPVEGGELFF
TRBJ1-2,NA,TRBV27,CASRQLSNYGYTF
TRBJ2-1,NA,TRBV18,CASSPGGRNEQFF
TRBJ1-2,NA,TRBV2,CASSDRSYYGYTF
TRBJ1-5,NA,TRBV6-2/TRBV6-3,CASSSVGGIDQPQHF
TRBJ1-6,NA,TRBV10-1,CASGAPSLSYNSPLHF
TRBJ1-5,NA,TRBV7-8,CASSQQGGGQPQHF
TRBJ1-2,NA,TRBV5-6,CASSRGQNYGYTF